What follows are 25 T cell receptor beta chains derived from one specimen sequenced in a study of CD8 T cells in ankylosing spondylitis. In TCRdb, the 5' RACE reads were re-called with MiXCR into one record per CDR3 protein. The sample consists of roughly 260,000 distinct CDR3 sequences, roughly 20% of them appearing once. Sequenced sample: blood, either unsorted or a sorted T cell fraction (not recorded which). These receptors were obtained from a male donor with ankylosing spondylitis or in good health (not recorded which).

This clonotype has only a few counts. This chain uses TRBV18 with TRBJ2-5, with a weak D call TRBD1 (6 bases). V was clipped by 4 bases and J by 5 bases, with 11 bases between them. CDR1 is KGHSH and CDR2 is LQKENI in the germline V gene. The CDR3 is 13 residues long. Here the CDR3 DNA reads TGTGCCAGCTCACAAAACAGGGATGAGACCCAGTACTTC. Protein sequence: CASSQNRDETQYF.

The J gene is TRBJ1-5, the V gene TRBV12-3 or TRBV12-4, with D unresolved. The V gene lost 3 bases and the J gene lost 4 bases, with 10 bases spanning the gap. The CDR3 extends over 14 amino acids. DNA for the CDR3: TGTGCCAGCAGTTTGGCGACGCAAAATCAGCCCCAGCATTTT. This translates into CASSLATQNQPQHF.

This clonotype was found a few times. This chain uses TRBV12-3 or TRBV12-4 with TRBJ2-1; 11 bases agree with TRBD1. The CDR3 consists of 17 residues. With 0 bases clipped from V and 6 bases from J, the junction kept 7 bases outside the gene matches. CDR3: CASSLATSGTGGNEQFF. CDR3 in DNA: TGTGCCAGCAGTTTAGCAACATCCGGGACAGGGGGCAATGAGCAGTTCTTC.

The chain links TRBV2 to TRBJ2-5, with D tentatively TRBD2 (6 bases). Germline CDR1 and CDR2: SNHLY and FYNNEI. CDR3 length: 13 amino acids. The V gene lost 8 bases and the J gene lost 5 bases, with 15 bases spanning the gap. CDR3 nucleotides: TGTGCCAGCCCGGAGGGTGCGGAGGAGACCCAGTACTTC. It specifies CASPEGAEETQYF.

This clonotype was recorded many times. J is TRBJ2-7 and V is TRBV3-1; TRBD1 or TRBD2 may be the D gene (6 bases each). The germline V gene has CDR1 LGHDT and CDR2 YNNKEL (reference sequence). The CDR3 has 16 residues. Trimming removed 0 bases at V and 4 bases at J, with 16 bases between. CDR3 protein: CASSQDPWRGLYEQYV. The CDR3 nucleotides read TGTGCCAGCAGCCAAGATCCCTGGAGGGGGTTGTACGAGCAGTACGTC.

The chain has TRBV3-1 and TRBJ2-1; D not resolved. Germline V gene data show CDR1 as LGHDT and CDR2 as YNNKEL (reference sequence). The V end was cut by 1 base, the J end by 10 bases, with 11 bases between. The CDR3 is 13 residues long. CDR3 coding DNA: TGTGCCAGCAGCCAAGGTTCCAGCAGCGAGCAGTTCTTC. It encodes CASSQGSSSEQFF.

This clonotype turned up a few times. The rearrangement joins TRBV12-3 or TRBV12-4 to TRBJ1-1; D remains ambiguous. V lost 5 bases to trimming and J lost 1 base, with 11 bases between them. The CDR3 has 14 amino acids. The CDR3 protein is CASSPSPWNTEAFF. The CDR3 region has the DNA TGTGCCAGCAGTCCGTCCCCTTGGAACACTGAAGCTTTCTTT.

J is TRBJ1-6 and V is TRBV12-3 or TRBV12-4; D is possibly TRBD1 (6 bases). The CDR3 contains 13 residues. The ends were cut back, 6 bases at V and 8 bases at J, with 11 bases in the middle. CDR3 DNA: TGTGCCAGCAGAGGGAACAGGGATTCACCCCTCCACTTT. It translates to CASRGNRDSPLHF.

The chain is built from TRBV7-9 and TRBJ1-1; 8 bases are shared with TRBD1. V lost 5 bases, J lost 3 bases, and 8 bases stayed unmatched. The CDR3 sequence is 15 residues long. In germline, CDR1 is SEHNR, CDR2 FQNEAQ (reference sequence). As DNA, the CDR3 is TGTGCCAGCAGCCTCGGACAGGGTCCCGACACTGAAGCTTTCTTT. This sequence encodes CASSLGQGPDTEAFF.

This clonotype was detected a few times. CDR3 protein: CASSLETRGPMNTEAFF. CDR3 coding DNA: TGTGCCAGCAGTTTAGAGACCAGGGGACCCATGAACACTGAAGCTTTCTTT. The rearrangement links TRBV12-3 or TRBV12-4 to TRBJ1-1; TRBD1 is a possible D gene (6 bases). V lost 1 base and J 0 bases, leaving 15 bases between the germline ends. The CDR3 is made up of 17 amino acids.

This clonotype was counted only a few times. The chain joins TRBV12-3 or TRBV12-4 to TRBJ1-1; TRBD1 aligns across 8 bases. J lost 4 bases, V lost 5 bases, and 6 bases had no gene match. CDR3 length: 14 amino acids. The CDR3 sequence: CASSPLTGGTEAFF. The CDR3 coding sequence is TGTGCCAGCAGTCCGCTCACAGGGGGCACTGAAGCTTTCTTT.

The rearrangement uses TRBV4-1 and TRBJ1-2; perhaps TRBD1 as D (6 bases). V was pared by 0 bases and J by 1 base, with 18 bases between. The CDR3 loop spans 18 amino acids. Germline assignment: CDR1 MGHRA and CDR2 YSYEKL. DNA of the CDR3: TGCGCCAGCAGCCAAGATAGGGCAGGGGCAAACGGTAACTATGGCTACACCTTC. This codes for CASSQDRAGANGNYGYTF.

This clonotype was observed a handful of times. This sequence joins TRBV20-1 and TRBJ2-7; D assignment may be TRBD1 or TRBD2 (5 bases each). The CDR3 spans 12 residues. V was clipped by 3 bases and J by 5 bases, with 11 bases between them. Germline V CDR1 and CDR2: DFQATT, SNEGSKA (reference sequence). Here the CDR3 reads CSASRGGDEQYV. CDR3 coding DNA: TGCAGTGCTAGTCGGGGCGGCGACGAGCAGTACGTC.

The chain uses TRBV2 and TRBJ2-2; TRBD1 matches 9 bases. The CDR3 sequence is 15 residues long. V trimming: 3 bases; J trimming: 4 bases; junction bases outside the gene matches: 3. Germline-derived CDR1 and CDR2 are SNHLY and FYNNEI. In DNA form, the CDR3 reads TGTGCCAGCAGTGAGGGGACAGGGAGCACCGGGGAGCTGTTTTTT. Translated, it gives CASSEGTGSTGELFF. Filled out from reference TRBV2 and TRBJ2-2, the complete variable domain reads EPEVTQTPSHQVTQMGQEVILRCVPISNHLYFYWYRQILGQKVEFLVSFYNNEISEKSEIFDDQFSVERPDGSNFTLKIRSTKLEDSAMYFCASSEGTGSTGELFFGEGSRLTVL.

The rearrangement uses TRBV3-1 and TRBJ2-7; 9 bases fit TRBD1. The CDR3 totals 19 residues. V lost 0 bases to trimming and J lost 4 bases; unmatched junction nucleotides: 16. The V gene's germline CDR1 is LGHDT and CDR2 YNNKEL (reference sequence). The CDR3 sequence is CASSQDTIFTGTGTYEQYV. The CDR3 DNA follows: TGTGCCAGCAGCCAAGATACAATTTTCACCGGGACAGGGACTTACGAGCAGTACGTC.

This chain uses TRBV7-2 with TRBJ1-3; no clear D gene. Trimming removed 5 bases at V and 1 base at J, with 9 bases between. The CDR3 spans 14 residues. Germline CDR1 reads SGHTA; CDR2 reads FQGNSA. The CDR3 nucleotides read TGTGCCAGCAGCGCAGGTGATTCTGGAAACACCATATATTTT. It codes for CASSAGDSGNTIYF.

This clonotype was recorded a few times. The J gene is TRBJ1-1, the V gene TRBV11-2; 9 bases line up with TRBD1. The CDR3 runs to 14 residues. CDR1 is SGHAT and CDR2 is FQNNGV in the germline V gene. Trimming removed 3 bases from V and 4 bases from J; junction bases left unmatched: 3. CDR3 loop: CASSFMDRGTEAFF. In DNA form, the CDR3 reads TGTGCCAGCAGCTTTATGGACAGGGGCACTGAAGCTTTCTTT.

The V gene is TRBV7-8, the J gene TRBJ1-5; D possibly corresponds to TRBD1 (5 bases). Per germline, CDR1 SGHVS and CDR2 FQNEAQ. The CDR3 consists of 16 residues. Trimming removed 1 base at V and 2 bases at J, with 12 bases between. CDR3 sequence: CASSLVVGDGNQPQHF. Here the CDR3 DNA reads TGTGCCAGCAGCTTAGTAGTGGGGGATGGCAATCAGCCCCAGCATTTT.

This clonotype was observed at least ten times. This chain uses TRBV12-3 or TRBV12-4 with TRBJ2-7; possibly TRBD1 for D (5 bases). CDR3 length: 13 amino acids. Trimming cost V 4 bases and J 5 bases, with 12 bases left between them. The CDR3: CASSYGTGHEQYV. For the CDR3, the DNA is TGTGCCAGCAGTTACGGTACAGGCCACGAGCAGTACGTC.

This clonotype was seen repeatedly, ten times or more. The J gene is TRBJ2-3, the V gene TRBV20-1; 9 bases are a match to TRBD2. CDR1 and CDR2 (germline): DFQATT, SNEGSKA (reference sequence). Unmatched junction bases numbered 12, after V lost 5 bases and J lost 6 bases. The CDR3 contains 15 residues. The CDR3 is CSAAEGAGGADTQYF. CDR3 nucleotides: TGCAGTGCTGCCGAGGGAGCGGGGGGTGCGGATACGCAGTATTTT.

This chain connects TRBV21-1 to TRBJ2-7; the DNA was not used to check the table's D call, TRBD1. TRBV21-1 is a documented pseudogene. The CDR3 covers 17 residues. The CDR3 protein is CASSPREDRVSTYEQYV. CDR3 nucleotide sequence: TGTGCCAGCAGCCCCCGAGAGGACAGGGTATCAACCTACGAGCAGTACGTC.

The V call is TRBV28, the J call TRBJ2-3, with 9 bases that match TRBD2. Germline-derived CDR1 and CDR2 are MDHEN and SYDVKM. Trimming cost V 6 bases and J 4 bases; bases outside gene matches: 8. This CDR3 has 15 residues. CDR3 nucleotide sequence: TGTGCCAGCAGGGGAGCGGGAGGTATCTCAGATACGCAGTATTTT. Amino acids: CASRGAGGISDTQYF. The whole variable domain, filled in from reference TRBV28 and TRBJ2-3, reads DVKVTQSSRYLVKRTGEKVFLECVQDMDHENMFWYRQDPGLGLRLIYFSYDVKMKEKGDIPEGYSVSREKKERFSLILESASTNQTSMYLCASRGAGGISDTQYFGPGTRLTVL.

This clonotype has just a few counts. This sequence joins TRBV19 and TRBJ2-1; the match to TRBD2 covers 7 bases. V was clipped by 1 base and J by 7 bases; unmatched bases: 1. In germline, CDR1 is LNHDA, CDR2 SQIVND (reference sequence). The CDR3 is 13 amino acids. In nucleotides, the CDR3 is TGTGCCAGTAGTATAGGGCGGGGGAATGAGCAGTTCTTC. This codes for CASSIGRGNEQFF.

CDR3 residues: CASSVAGGLIYNEQFF. The CDR3 region has the DNA TGTGCCAGCAGCGTAGCGGGGGGACTCATATACAATGAGCAGTTCTTC. This rearrangement joins TRBV9 to TRBJ2-1; TRBD2 matches 7 bases. CDR3 size: 16 residues. J lost 4 bases, V lost 0 bases, and 7 bases had no gene match. Germline V CDR1 and CDR2: SGDLS, YYNGEE.

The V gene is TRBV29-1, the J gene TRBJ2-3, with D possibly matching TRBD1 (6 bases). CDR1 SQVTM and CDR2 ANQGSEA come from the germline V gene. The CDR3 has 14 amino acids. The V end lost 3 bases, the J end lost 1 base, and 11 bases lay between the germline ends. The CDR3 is CSVDSGVGTDTQYF. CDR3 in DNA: TGCAGCGTTGACTCAGGGGTGGGCACAGATACGCAGTATTTT.